Included here is one TCR beta chain sequence, with context. As yet, its antigen is unknown. The data were obtained in a study of shared clonotypes between healthy human individuals. At the deep level, the assay was run. Sequencing used immunoSEQ multiplex PCR; TCRdb keeps in-frame clones, though not all of them. The table lists about 2 million clones, over 85% of them singletons, with about 0.13% in the top ten. Whole-study findings and limits: Although depth was large, rarefaction showed that sequencing of the sorted subsets was incomplete. Relative to memory subsets, naive subsets generally showed larger estimated richness.

The TCR originated in a man aged 18 to 35 in good health. Material for sequencing was naive CD4+ T cells sorted from blood. The subset was: CD45RA+ positively selected.

The CDR3 coding sequence is TGTGCCAGCATCTACGGACAGGGCACAGATACGCAGTATTTT. This translates into CASIYGQGTDTQYF. The chain carries TRBV7-9 and TRBJ2-3; TRBD1 agrees at 7 bases. J lost 1 base, V lost 7 bases, and 5 bases had no gene match. The CDR3 consists of 14 residues. Germline-derived CDR1 and CDR2 are SEHNR and FQNEAQ (reference sequence).